This T cell receptor beta chain was documented in a study of blood T cell repertoires in COVID-19. Sequencing was performed with immunoSEQ multiplex PCR; in TCRdb, only in-frame clones are kept and a portion is missing. The repertoire includes a few hundred thousand clones, more than 70% of them detected once, and around 4% sits in the top ten. This CDR3 has 15 amino acids. The germline V gene encodes CDR1 SGHRS and CDR2 YFSETQ. Unmatched junction bases numbered 4, after V lost 2 bases and J lost 0 bases. The Seattle site enrolled patients during active infection and followed them longitudinally. The origin of this receptor is a woman aged 60-75 years with COVID-19, enrolled during active disease. The chain uses TRBV5-1 and TRBJ1-2; TRBD1 matches at 7 bases. Material for sequencing was peripheral blood. The CDR3 protein is CASSLYRGANYGYTF. The CDR3 nucleotides read TGCGCCAGCAGCTTATACAGGGGAGCTAACTATGGCTACACCTTC.